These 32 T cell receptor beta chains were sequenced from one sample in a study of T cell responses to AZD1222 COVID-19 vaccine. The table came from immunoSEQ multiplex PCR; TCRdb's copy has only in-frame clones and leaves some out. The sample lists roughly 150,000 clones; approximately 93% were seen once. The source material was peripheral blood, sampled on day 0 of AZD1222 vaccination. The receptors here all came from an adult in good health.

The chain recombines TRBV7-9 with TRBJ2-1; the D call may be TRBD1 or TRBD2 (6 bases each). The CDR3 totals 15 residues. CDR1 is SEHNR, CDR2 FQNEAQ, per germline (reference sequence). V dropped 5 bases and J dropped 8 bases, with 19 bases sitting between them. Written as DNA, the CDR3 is TGTGCCAGCAGCCCCCGGGGGCACGTTCAGGATGAGCAGTTCTTC. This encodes CASSPRGHVQDEQFF.

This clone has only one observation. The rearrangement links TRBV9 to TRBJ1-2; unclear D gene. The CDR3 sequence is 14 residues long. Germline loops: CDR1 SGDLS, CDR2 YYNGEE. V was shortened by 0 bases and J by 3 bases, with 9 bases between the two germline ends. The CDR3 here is CASSVGIGHYGYTF. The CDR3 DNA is TGTGCCAGCAGCGTAGGCATAGGGCACTATGGCTACACCTTC. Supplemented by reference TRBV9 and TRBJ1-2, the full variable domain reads DSGVTQTPKHLITATGQRVTLRCSPRSGDLSVYWYQQSLDQGLQFLIQYYNGEERAKGNILERFSAQQFPDLHSELNLSSLELGDSALYFCASSVGIGHYGYTFGSGTRLTVV.

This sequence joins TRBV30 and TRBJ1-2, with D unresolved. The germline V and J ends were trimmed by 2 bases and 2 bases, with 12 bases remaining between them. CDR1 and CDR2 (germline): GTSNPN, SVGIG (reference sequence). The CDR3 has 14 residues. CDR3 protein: CAWSSQIRNYGYTF. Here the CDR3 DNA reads TGTGCCTGGAGTTCCCAAATACGAAACTATGGCTACACCTTC.

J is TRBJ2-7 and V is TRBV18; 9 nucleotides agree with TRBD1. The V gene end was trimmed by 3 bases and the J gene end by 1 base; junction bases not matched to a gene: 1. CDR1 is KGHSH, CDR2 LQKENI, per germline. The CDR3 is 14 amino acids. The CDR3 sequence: CASSPGTGSYEQYF. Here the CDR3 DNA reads TGTGCCAGCTCACCCGGGACAGGGTCCTACGAGCAGTACTTC. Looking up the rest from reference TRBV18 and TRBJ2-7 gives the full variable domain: NAGVMQNPRHLVRRRGQEARLRCSPMKGHSHVYWYRQLPEEGLKFMVYLQKENIIDESGMPKERFSAEFPKEGPSILRIQQVVRGDSAAYFCASSPGTGSYEQYFGPGTRLTVT.

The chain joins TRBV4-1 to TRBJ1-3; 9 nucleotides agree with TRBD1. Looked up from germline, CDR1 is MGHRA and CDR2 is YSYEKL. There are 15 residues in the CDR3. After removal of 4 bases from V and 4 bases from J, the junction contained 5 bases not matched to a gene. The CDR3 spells CASSLVTGGGNTIYF. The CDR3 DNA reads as TGCGCCAGCAGCCTAGTGACAGGGGGAGGAAACACCATATATTTT.

Here the CDR3 reads CASSPTGGTGGEANEKLFF. The CDR3 DNA is TGCGCCAGCAGCCCGACTGGGGGGACAGGGGGCGAGGCTAATGAAAAACTGTTTTTT. V and J are TRBV4-1 and TRBJ1-4; 12 positions agree with TRBD1. This CDR3 spans 19 amino acids. V lost 4 bases and J lost 3; bases outside the gene matches: 12. Germline CDR1 reads MGHRA; CDR2 reads YSYEKL.

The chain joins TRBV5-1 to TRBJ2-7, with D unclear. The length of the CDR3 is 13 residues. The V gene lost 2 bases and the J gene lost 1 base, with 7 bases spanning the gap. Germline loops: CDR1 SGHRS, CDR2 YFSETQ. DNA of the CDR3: TGCGCCAGCAGCTTAGAGACGTCCTACGAGCAGTACTTC. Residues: CASSLETSYEQYF.

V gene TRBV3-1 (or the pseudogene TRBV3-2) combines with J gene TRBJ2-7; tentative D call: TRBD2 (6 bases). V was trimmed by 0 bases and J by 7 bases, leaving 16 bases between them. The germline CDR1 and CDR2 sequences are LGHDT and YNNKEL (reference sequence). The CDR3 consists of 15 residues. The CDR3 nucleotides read TGTGCCAGCAGCCAAGAGTGGGAGGCGGCGGGAGAGCAGTACTTC. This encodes CASSQEWEAAGEQYF.

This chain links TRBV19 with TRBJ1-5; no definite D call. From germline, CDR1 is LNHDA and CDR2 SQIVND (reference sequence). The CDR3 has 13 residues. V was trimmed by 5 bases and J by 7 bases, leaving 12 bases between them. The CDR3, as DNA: TGTGCCAGTAGTCCAGCGACCGGGCAGCCCCAGCATTTT. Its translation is CASSPATGQPQHF.

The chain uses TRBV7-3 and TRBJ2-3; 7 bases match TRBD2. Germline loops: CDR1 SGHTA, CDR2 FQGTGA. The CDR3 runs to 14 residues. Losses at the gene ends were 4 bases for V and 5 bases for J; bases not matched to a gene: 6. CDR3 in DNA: TGTGCCAGCAGCTCATCGGGAGGCCAAGATACGCAGTATTTT. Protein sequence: CASSSSGGQDTQYF.

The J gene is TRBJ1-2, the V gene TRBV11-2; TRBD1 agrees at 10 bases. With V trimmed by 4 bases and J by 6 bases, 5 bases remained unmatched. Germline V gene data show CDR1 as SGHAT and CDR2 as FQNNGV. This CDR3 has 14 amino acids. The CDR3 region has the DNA TGTGCCAGCAGCTGGGACAGGGGAGAGGATGGCTACACCTTC. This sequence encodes CASSWDRGEDGYTF.

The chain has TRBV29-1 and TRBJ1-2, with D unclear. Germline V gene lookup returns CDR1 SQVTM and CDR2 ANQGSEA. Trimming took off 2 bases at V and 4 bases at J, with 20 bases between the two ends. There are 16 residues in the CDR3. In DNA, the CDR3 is TGCAGCGTTGAAAAATTCGGCAGGCTTGTTTCCTATGGCTACACCTTC. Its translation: CSVEKFGRLVSYGYTF. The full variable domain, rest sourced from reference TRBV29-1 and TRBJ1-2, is SAVISQKPSRDICQRGTSLTIQCQVDSQVTMMFWYRQQPGQSLTLIATANQGSEATYESGFVIDKFPISRPNLTFSTLTVSNMSPEDSSIYLCSVEKFGRLVSYGYTFGSGTRLTVV.

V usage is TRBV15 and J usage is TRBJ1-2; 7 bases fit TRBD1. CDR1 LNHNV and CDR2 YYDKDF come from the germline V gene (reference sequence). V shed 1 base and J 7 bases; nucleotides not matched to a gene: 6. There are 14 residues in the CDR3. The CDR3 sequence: CATSRGQGGGGYTF. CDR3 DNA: TGTGCCACCAGCAGAGGTCAGGGGGGAGGTGGCTACACCTTC.

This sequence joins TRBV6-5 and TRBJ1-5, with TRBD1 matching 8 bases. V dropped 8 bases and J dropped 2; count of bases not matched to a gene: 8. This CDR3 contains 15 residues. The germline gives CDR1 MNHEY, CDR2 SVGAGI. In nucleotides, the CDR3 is TGTGCCAGCTCCAGGACAGGGAATGGCAATCAGCCCCAGCATTTT. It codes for CASSRTGNGNQPQHF.

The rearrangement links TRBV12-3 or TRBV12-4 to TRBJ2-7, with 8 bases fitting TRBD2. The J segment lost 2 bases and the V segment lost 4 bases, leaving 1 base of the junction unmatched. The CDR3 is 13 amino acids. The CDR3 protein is CASSSGGAYEQYF. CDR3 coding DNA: TGTGCCAGCAGTTCCGGGGGGGCCTACGAGCAGTACTTC.

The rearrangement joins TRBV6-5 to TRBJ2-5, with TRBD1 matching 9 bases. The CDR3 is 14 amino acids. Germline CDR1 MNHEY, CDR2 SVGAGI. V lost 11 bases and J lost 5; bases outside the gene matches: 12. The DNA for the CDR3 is TGTGCCCGCTTTCTAGGACAGGGGTTGGAGACCCAGTACTTC. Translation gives CARFLGQGLETQYF.

This CDR3 is CASSLEGVGEAFF. In DNA form, the CDR3 reads TGCGCCAGCAGCTTGGAGGGGGTAGGTGAAGCTTTCTTT. The J gene is TRBJ1-1, the V gene TRBV5-1; possible D gene TRBD1, 6 bases. Germline CDR1 reads SGHRS; CDR2 reads YFSETQ. The CDR3 spans 13 residues. Trimming left V 0 bases short and J 7 bases short, with 10 bases between.

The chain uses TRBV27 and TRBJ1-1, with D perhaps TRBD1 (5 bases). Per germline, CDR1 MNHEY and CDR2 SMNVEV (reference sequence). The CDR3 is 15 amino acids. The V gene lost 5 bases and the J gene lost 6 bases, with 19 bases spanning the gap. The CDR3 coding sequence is TGTGCCAGCAGTCCCTTCGGGGAGGAGGGGCCTGAAGCTTTCTTT. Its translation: CASSPFGEEGPEAFF.

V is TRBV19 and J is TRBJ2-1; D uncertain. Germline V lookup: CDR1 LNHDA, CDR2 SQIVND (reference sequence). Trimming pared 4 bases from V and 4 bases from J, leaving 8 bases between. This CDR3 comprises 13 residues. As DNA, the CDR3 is TGTGCCAGTAGTAAGGTCGGATACAATGAGCAGTTCTTC. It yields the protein CASSKVGYNEQFF.

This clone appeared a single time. The CDR3 region is CASNTGDLTGELFF. CDR3 sequence (DNA): TGCGCCAGCAATACGGGAGACCTCACCGGGGAGCTGTTTTTT. The V gene is TRBV5-1, the J gene TRBJ2-2, with D perhaps matching TRBD2 (6 bases). This CDR3 comprises 14 residues. CDR1 and CDR2 from the germline V gene are SGHRS and YFSETQ. Trimming stripped 6 bases from V and 4 bases from J, with 13 bases between.

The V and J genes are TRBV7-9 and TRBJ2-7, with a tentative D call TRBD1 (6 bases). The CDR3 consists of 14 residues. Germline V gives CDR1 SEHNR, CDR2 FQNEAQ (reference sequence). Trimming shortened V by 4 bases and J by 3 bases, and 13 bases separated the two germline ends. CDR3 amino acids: CASSSRDNIYEQYF. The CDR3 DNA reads TGTGCCAGCAGCTCCCGGGACAACATCTACGAGCAGTACTTC.

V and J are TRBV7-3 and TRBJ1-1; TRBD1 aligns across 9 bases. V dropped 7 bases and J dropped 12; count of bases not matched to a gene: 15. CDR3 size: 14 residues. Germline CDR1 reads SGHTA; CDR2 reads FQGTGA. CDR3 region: CASTNAPGTGKTFF. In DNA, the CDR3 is TGTGCCAGCACTAACGCCCCCGGGACAGGGAAAACTTTCTTT.

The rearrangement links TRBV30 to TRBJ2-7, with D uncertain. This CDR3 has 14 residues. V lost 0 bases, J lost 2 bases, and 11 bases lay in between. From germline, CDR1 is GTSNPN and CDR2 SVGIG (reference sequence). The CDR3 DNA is TGTGCCTGGAGTGTAGGGAACCCACCCTACGAGCAGTACTTC. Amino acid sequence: CAWSVGNPPYEQYF.

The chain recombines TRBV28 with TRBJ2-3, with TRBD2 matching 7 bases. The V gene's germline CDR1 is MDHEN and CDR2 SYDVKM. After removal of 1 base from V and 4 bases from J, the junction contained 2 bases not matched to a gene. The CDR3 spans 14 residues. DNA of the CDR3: TGTGCCAGCAGTTTATCAGCGGGGCCAGATACGCAGTATTTT. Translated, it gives CASSLSAGPDTQYF.

The CDR3 here is CASSLRTNTDTQYF. CDR3 nucleotides: TGCGCCAGCAGCCTTAGGACTAACACAGATACGCAGTATTTT. The chain uses TRBV5-1 and TRBJ2-3; D may be TRBD2 (6 bases). Trimming took off 4 bases at V and 2 bases at J, with 11 bases between the two ends. Per the germline V gene, CDR1 is SGHRS and CDR2 is YFSETQ. The CDR3 has 14 amino acids.

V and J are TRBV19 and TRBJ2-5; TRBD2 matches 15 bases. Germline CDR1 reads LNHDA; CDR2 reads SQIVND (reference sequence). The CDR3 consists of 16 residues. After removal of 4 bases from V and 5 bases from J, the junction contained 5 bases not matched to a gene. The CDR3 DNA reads TGTGCCAGTAGTACAGGGACTAGCGGGAGGAGGGAGACCCAGTACTTC. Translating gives CASSTGTSGRRETQYF. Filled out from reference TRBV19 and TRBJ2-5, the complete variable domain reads DGGITQSPKYLFRKEGQNVTLSCEQNLNHDAMYWYRQDPGQGLRLIYYSQIVNDFQKGDIAEGYSVSREKKESFPLTVTSAQKNPTAFYLCASSTGTSGRRETQYFGPGTRLLVL.

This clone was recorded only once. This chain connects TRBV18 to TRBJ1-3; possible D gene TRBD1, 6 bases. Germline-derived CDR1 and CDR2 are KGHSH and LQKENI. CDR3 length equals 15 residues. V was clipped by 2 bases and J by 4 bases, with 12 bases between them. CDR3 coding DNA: TGTGCCAGCTCACCAAACCACGGACAGGGAAACACCATATATTTT. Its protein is CASSPNHGQGNTIYF.

CDR3 nucleotide sequence: TGTGCCACCTCGACAGGGAGATATTATGAGCAGTTCTTC. Its translation is CATSTGRYYEQFF. This chain joins TRBV6-5 and TRBJ2-1; 7 bases are a match to TRBD1. The CDR3 is made up of 13 amino acids. Germline-derived CDR1 and CDR2 are MNHEY and SVGAGI. Germline trimming cut 10 bases from V and 8 bases from J; bases unmatched to any gene: 11.

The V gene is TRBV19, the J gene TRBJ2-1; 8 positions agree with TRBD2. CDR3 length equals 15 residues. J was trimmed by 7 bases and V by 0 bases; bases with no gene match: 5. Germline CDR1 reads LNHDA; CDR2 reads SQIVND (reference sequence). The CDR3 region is CASSIDHGTSNEQFF. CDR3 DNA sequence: TGTGCCAGTAGTATAGATCATGGGACTAGTAATGAGCAGTTCTTC.

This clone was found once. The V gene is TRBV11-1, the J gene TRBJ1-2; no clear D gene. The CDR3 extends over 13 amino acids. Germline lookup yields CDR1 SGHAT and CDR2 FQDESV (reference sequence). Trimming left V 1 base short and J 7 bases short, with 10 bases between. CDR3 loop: CASSLEGVAGYTF. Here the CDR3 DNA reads TGTGCCAGCAGCTTAGAAGGAGTCGCTGGCTACACCTTC.

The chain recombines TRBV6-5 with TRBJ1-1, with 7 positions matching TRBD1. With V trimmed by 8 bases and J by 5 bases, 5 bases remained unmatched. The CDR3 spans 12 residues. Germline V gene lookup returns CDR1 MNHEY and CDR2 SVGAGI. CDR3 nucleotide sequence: TGTGCCAGCGAAGACAGGGTTACTGAAGCTTTCTTT. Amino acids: CASEDRVTEAFF.

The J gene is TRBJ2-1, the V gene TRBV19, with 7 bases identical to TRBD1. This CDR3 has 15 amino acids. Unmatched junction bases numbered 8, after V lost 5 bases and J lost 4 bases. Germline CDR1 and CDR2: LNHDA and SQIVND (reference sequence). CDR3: CASSATGETYNEQFF. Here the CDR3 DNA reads TGTGCCAGTAGTGCTACAGGGGAAACTTACAATGAGCAGTTCTTC. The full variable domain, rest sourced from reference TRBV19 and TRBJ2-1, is DGGITQSPKYLFRKEGQNVTLSCEQNLNHDAMYWYRQDPGQGLRLIYYSQIVNDFQKGDIAEGYSVSREKKESFPLTVTSAQKNPTAFYLCASSATGETYNEQFFGPGTRLTVL.